Sequencing of this TCR beta chain was carried out in a study of blood T cell repertoires in COVID-19. Looking at the study overall: Whether acute or convalescent, the COVID-19 samples came from the United States, Italy and Spain. In each case, the material was cDNA or gDNA derived from T cells, B-cell-depleted T cells, or PBMCs.

Germline CDR1 reads MGHRA; CDR2 reads YSYEKL. The CDR3 loop spans 14 amino acids. The V segment lost 5 bases and the J segment 3 bases; nucleotides outside the gene matches: 5. How the authors handled the data: Reference gene primer amplification in the assay estimated nucleated cell counts. Here immunoSEQ multiplex PCR was the method, and the copy in TCRdb shows in-frame clones only, minus some. V and J calls plus clone size are reproduced from that table; the DNA served to infer D and trimming. The table shows 70,000 to 90,000 clones, with 65% to 90% occurring only once. This clone has only one observation.

The chain has TRBV4-1 and TRBJ2-7; 9 bases are shared with TRBD1. This TCR was sampled from a man between 60 and 75 years old with acute or convalescent COVID-19. Material for sequencing was peripheral blood. This CDR3 reads CASSVRDRDYEQYF. The CDR3 nucleotides are TGCGCCAGCAGCGTCCGGGACAGGGACTACGAGCAGTACTTC.